The entry that follows covers one T cell receptor beta chain sequence. These data belong to a study of T cells in Graves' hyperthyroidism and ophthalmopathy. The ends lost 5 bases at V and 3 bases at J; junction bases unmatched: 8. The CDR3 is made up of 16 amino acids. Germline CDR1 MDHEN, CDR2 SYDVKM. Hyperthyroidism was newly diagnosed in patients aged 18 to 65 (duration under 2 months). Using RNA transcripts as the source, TCR beta CDR3 regions were amplified. First-round RT-PCR of the TCR CDR3 relied on the HTBI primer set. TCRdb re-derived calls from the multiplex PCR reads in MiXCR, one entry per CDR3 protein. This table holds roughly 740,000 distinct CDR3 sequences, about 15% found once.

This chain joins TRBV28 and TRBJ2-7; 12 bases agree with TRBD2. The source material was blood. This receptor was obtained from a man aged 18 to 30 with Graves' hyperthyroidism. The CDR3 here is CASSLSLAGGVYEQYF. As DNA, the CDR3 is TGTGCCAGCAGTCTGAGCCTAGCGGGAGGGGTCTACGAGCAGTACTTC.